These 9 T cell receptor beta chains share one sample of origin, sequenced in a study of T-cell reconstitution after alpha-beta-depleted transplantation in children. Preparation of the TCRbeta library used unique molecular identifiers. TCRdb re-called the PCR reads with MiXCR, one entry per CDR3 protein. The sample holds approximately 390,000 distinct CDR3 sequences, roughly 11% seen once. The sequencing used PBMCs from the stem cell graft donor, collected from the stem cell graft. The source is a human donor who donated a stem cell graft to a child with acute myeloid leukemia.

The table lists this clonotype with a few counts. The J gene is TRBJ1-5, the V gene TRBV29-1; maybe TRBD1 (5 bases). The germline V gene has CDR1 SQVTM and CDR2 ANQGSEA. This CDR3 comprises 12 residues. The V gene lost 4 bases and the J gene lost 7 bases, with 11 bases spanning the gap. In DNA, the CDR3 is TGCAGCGTTGGTGGGGGAACCCAGCCCCAGCATTTT. It translates to CSVGGGTQPQHF.

V and J are TRBV3-1 and TRBJ2-1; tentative D call: TRBD1 (6 bases). CDR1 is LGHDT and CDR2 is YNNKEL in the germline V gene (reference sequence). With 5 bases removed from V and 4 bases from J, the gap between germline ends came to 12 bases. CDR3 length: 14 amino acids. CDR3 region: CASSYVTGYNEQFF. CDR3 sequence (DNA): TGTGCCAGCAGCTACGTCACAGGGTACAATGAGCAGTTCTTC.

The gene calls are TRBV25-1 and TRBJ2-3; 11 bases agree with TRBD2. CDR3 length: 16 residues. The germline gives CDR1 MGHDK, CDR2 SYGVNS. V gave up 7 bases and J gave up 2 bases; unmatched junction bases: 8. In DNA, the CDR3 is TGTGCCAGCAAGCTAGCGGGGGGTCTTGACACAGATACGCAGTATTTT. Translation gives CASKLAGGLDTDTQYF.

The CDR3 DNA is TGTGCCAGCAGCGCGTTACTAGGGGGGTTCGGGGAGCTGTTTTTT. It yields the protein CASSALLGGFGELFF. This sequence joins TRBV7-8 and TRBJ2-2; D is possibly TRBD1 or TRBD2 (6 bases each). V lost 5 bases and J 7 bases, leaving 17 bases between the germline ends. Germline-derived CDR1 and CDR2 are SGHVS and FQNEAQ. This CDR3 is built from 15 residues.

This clonotype was seen a handful of times. The rearrangement joins TRBV12-3 or TRBV12-4 to TRBJ2-5; D unresolved. The V gene lost 1 base and the J gene lost 3 bases, with 6 bases spanning the gap. The CDR3 runs to 13 residues. This CDR3 reads CASSLVQKETQYF. CDR3 coding DNA: TGTGCCAGCAGTTTAGTACAGAAAGAGACCCAGTACTTC.

The sample holds many counts of this clonotype. The chain joins TRBV12-3 or TRBV12-4 to TRBJ1-1; a possible D gene is TRBD1 (6 bases). The CDR3 is made up of 13 amino acids. V was shortened by 5 bases and J by 6 bases, with 13 bases between the two germline ends. CDR3 region: CASSRTGLAEAFF. DNA for the CDR3: TGTGCCAGCAGTCGCACAGGGCTGGCTGAAGCTTTCTTT.

The chain carries TRBV12-3 or TRBV12-4 and TRBJ2-7, with D possibly being TRBD1 (5 bases). The CDR3 is made up of 15 amino acids. The V end lost 6 bases, the J end lost 2 bases, and 17 bases lay between the germline ends. The CDR3 DNA follows: TGTGCCAGCAGAAACCCTTGGGGCTTAACCTACGAGCAGTACTTC. Amino acids: CASRNPWGLTYEQYF.

In this sample, this clonotype turned up a few times. This rearrangement joins TRBV18 to TRBJ2-3; no reliable D call. CDR3 length: 13 residues. The ends were cut back, 0 bases at V and 5 bases at J, with 6 bases in the middle. Germline-derived CDR1 and CDR2 are KGHSH and LQKENI. CDR3 sequence reads: CASSPPNRDTQYF. DNA for the CDR3: TGTGCCAGCTCACCACCGAATAGAGATACGCAGTATTTT.

The chain has TRBV29-1 and TRBJ1-1; D is unresolved. Germline CDR1 is SQVTM and CDR2 is ANQGSEA. The CDR3 loop spans 9 amino acids. V shed 7 bases and J shed 7 bases, with 7 bases lying between them. CDR3 in DNA: TGCAGCGGGGGAGATGAAGCTTTCTTT. Encoded protein: CSGGDEAFF.